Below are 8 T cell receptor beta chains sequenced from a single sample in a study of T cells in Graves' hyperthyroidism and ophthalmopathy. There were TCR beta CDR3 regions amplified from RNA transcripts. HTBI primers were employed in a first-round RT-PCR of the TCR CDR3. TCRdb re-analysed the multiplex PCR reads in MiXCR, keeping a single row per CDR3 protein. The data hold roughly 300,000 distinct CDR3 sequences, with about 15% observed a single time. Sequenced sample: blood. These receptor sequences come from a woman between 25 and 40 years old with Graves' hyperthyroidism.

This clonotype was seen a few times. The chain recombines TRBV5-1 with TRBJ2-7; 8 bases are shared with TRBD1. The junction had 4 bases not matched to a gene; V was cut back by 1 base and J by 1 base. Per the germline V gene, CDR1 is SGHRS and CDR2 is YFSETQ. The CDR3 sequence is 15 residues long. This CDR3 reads CASSLQGDRSYEQYF. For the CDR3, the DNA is TGCGCCAGCAGCTTGCAGGGGGACAGGTCCTACGAGCAGTACTTC.

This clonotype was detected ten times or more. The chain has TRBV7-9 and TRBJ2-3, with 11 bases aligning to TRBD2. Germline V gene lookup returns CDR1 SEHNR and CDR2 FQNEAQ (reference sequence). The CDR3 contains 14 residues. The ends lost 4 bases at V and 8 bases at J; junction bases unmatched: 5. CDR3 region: CASSSTSGRGTQYF. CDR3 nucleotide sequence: TGTGCCAGCAGCTCAACTAGCGGGAGAGGTACGCAGTATTTT.

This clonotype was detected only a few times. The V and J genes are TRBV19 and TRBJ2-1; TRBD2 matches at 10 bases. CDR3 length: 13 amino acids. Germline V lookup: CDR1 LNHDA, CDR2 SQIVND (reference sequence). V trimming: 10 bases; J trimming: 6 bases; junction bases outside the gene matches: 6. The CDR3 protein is CATLSGGFNEQFF. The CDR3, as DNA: TGTGCCACCCTTAGCGGGGGGTTCAATGAGCAGTTCTTC.

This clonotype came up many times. For the CDR3, the DNA is TGTGCCAGCAGTACCCGTCCGGGGGGAAGAGCCGGAAACACCATATATTTT. Encoded protein: CASSTRPGGRAGNTIYF. This chain uses TRBV6-1 with TRBJ1-3; D possibly corresponds to TRBD1 (5 bases). Germline values: CDR1 MNHNS, CDR2 SASEGT. Trimming took off 5 bases at V and 4 bases at J, with 21 bases between the two ends. The length of the CDR3 is 17 residues.

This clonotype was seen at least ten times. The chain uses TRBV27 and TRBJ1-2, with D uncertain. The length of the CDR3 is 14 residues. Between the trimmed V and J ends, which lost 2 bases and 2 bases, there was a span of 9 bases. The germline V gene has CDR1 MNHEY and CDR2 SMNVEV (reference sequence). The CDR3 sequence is CASSLHKGNYGYTF. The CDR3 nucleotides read TGTGCCAGCAGTTTACATAAGGGAAACTATGGCTACACCTTC.

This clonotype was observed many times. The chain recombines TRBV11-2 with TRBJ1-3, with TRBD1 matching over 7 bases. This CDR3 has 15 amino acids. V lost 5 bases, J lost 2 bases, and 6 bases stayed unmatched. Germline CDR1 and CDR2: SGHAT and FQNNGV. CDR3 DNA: TGTGCCAGCAGCCAAATTACAGGGGCTGGAAACACCATATATTTT. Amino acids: CASSQITGAGNTIYF.

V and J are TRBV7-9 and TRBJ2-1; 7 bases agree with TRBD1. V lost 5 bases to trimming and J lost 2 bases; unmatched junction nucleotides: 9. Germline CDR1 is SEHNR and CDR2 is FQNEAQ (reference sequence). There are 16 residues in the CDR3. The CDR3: CASSGVPGGAYNEQFF. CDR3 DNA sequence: TGTGCCAGCAGCGGAGTCCCAGGGGGTGCCTACAATGAGCAGTTCTTC.

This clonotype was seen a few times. The CDR3 here is CSAKGGQFTGELFF. CDR3 in DNA: TGCAGTGCTAAAGGGGGACAGTTCACCGGGGAGCTGTTTTTT. V gene TRBV20-1 combines with J gene TRBJ2-2, with 7 bases lining up with TRBD1. V lost 4 bases, J lost 4 bases, and 6 bases stayed unmatched. The CDR3 is made up of 14 amino acids. The V gene's germline CDR1 is DFQATT and CDR2 SNEGSKA (reference sequence).